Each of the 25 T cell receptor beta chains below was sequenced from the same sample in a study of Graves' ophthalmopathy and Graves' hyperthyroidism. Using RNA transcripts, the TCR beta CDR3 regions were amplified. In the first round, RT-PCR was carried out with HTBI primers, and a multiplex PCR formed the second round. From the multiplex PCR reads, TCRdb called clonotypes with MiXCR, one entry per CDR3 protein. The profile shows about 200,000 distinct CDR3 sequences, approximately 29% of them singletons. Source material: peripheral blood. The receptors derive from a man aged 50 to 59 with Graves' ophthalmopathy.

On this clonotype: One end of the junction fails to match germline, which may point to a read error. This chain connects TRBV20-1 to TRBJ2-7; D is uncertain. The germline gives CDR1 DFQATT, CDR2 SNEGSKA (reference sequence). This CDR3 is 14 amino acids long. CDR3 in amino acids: CSAGDSEPRVEQYF. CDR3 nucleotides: TGCAGTGCTGGAGATTCGGAGCCACGGGTCGAGCAGTACTTC.

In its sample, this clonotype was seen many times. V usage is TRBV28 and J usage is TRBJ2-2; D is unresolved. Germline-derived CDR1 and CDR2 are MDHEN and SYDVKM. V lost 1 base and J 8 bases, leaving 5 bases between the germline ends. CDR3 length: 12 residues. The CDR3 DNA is TGTGCCAGCAGTTTATTGGTGGGGGAGCTGTTTTTT. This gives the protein CASSLLVGELFF.

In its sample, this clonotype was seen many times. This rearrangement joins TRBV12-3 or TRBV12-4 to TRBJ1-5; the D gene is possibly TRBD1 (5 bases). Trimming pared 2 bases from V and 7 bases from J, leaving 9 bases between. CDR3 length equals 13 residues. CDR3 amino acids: CASSLSRDQPQHF. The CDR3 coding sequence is TGTGCCAGCAGTTTAAGCAGGGACCAGCCCCAGCATTTT.

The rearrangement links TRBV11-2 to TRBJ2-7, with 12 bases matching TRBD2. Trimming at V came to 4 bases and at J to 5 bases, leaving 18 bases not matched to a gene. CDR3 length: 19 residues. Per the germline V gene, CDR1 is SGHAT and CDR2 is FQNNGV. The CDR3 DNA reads TGTGCCAGCAGCTACAAGACTAACTCCGGGACTAGCGGGCATCACGAGCAGTACTTC. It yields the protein CASSYKTNSGTSGHHEQYF. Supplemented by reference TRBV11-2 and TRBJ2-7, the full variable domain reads EAGVAQSPRYKIIEKRQSVAFWCNPISGHATLYWYQQILGQGPKLLIQFQNNGVVDDSQLPKDRFSAERLKGVDSTLKIQPAKLEDSAVYLCASSYKTNSGTSGHHEQYFGPGTRLTVT.

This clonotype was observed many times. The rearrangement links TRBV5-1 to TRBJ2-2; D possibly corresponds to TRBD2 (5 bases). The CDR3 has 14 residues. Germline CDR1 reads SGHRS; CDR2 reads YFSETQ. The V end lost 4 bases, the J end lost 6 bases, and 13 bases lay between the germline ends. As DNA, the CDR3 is TGCGCCAGCAGCCGAGGCGAGAGGGCCGGGGAGCTGTTTTTT. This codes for CASSRGERAGELFF.

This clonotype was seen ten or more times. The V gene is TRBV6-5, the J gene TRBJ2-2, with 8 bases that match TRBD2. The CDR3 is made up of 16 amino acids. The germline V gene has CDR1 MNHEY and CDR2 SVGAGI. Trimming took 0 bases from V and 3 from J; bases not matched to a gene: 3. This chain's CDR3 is CASSYSSSGYTGELFF. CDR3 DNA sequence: TGTGCCAGCAGTTACTCGTCTAGCGGGTACACCGGGGAGCTGTTTTTT.

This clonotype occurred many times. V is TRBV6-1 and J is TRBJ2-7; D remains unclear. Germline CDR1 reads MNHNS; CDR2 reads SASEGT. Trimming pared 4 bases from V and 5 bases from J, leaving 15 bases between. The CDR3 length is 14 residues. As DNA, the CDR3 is TGTGCCAGCAGTGTCCGCGCAGGTCTCCACGAGCAGTACTTC. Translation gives CASSVRAGLHEQYF.

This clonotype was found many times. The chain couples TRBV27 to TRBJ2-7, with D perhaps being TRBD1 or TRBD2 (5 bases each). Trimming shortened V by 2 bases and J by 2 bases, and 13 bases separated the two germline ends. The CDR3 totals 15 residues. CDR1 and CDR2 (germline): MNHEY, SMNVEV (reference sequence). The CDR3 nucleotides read TGTGCCAGCAGTTTAGGGGGTTTTGCTACCTACGAGCAGTACTTC. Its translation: CASSLGGFATYEQYF.

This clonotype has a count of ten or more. This chain's CDR3 is CSAKEIRGPTSRPQHF. In DNA, the CDR3 is TGCAGTGCTAAAGAAATCAGGGGCCCCACGTCTCGGCCCCAGCATTTT. This rearrangement joins TRBV20-1 to TRBJ1-5, with a possible D match to TRBD1 (6 bases). This CDR3 is built from 16 residues. The V gene lost 4 bases and the J gene lost 9 bases, with 25 bases spanning the gap. Germline V CDR1 and CDR2: DFQATT, SNEGSKA (reference sequence).

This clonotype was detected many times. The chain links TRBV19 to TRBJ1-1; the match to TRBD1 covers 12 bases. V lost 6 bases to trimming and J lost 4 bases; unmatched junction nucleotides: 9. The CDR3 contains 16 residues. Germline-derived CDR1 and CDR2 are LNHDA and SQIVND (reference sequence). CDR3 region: CASSPGTGGAGTEAFF. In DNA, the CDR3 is TGTGCCAGTAGCCCTGGGACAGGGGGCGCAGGCACTGAAGCTTTCTTT.

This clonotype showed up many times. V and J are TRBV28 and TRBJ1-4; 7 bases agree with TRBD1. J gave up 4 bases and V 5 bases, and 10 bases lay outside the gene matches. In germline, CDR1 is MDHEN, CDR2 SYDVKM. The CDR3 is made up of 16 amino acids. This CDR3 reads CASSSTGAGFNEKLFF. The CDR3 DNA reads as TGTGCCAGCAGTAGTACAGGGGCCGGCTTTAATGAAAAACTGTTTTTT. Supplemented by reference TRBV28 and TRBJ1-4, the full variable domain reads DVKVTQSSRYLVKRTGEKVFLECVQDMDHENMFWYRQDPGLGLRLIYFSYDVKMKEKGDIPEGYSVSREKKERFSLILESASTNQTSMYLCASSSTGAGFNEKLFFGSGTQLSVL.

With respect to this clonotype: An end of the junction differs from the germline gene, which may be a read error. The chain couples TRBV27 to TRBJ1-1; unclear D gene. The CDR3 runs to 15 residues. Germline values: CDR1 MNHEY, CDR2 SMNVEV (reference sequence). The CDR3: CASSLGGNLATEAFF. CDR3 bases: TGTGCCAGCAGTTTGGGAGGAAACCTTGCCACTGAAGCTTTCTTC.

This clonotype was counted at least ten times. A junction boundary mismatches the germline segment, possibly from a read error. CDR3 protein: CGASGARKGYTF. The DNA of the CDR3 is TGCGGTGCGAGTGGGGCGCGCAAGGGCTACACCTTC. V and J are TRBV20-1 and TRBJ1-2; perhaps TRBD1 as D (5 bases). The CDR3 covers 12 residues. Germline V gives CDR1 DFQATT, CDR2 SNEGSKA (reference sequence).

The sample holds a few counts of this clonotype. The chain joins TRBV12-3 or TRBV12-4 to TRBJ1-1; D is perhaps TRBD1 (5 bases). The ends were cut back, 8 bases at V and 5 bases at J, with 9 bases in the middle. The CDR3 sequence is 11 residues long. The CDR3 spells CASGTGTEAFF. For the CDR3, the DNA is TGTGCCAGCGGGACGGGGACTGAAGCTTTCTTT.

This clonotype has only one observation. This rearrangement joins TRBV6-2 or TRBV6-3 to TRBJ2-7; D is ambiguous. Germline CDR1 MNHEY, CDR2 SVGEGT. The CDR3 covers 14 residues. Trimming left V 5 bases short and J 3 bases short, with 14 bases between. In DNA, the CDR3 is TGTGCCAGCAGTGATGGGTTTATCTTCTACGAGCAGTACTTC. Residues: CASSDGFIFYEQYF.

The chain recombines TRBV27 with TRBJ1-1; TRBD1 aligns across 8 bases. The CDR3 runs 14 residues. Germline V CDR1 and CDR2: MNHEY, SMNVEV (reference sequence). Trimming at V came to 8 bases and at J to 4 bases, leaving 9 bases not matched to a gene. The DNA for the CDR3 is TGTGCCAGCGGACAGGGAGATTCGCGCACTGAAGCTTTCTTT. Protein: CASGQGDSRTEAFF.

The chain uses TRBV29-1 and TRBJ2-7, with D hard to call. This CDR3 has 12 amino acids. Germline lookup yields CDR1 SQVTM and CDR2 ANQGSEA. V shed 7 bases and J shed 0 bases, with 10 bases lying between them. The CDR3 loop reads CSGSTGSYEQYF. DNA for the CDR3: TGCAGCGGGTCAACTGGCTCCTACGAGCAGTACTTC.

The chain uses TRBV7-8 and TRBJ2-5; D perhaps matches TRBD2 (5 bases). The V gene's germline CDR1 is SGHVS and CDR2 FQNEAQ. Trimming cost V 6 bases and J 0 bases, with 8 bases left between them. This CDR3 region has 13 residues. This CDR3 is CASRTLDQETQYF. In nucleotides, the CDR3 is TGTGCCAGCAGGACACTAGACCAAGAGACCCAGTACTTC.

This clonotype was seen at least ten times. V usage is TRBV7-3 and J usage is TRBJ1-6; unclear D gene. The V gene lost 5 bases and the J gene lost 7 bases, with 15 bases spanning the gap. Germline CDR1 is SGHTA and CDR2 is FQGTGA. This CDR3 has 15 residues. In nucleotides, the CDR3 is TGTGCCAGCAGCGTGGGTGGTACGAGGAATTCACCCCTCCACTTT. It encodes CASSVGGTRNSPLHF.

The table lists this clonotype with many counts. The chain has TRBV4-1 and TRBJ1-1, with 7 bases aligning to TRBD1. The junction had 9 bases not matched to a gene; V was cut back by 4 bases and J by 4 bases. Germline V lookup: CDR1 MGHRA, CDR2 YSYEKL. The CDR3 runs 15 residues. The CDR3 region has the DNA TGCGCCAGCAGCCCTAGACAGGGACGCGGCACTGAAGCTTTCTTT. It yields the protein CASSPRQGRGTEAFF.

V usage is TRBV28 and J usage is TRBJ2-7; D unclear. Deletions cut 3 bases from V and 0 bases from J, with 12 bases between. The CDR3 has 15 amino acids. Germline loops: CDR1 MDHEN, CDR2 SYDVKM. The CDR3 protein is CASSFLAQTSYEQYF. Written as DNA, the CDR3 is TGTGCCAGCAGTTTCCTCGCGCAGACCTCCTACGAGCAGTACTTC.

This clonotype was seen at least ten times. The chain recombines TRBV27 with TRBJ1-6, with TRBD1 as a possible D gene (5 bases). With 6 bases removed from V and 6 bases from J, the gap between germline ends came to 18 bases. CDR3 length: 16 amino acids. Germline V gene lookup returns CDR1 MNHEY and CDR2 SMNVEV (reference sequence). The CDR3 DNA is TGTGCCAGCAGCCGATCGGGGGGATTATCTAATTCACCCCTCCACTTT. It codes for CASSRSGGLSNSPLHF.

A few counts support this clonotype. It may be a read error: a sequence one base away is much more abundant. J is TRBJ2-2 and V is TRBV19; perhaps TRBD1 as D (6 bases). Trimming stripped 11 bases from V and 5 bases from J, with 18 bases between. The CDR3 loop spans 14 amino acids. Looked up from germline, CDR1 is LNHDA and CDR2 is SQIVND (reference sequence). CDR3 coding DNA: TGTGCCGGTATAAACAGGGAGAGAACCGGGGAGCTGTTTTTT. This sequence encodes CAGINRERTGELFF.

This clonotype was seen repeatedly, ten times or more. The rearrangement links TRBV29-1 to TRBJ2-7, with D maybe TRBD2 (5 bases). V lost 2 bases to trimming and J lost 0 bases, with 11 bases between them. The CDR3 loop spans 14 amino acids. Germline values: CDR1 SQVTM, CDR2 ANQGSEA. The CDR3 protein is CSVEMWETSYEQYF. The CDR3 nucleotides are TGCAGCGTTGAAATGTGGGAGACCTCCTACGAGCAGTACTTC.

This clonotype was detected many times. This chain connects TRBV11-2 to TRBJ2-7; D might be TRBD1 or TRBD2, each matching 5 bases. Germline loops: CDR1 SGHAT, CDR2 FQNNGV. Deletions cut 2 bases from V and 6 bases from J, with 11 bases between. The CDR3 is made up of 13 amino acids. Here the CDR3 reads CASSLSGASEQYF. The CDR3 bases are TGTGCCAGCAGCTTATCCGGGGCGTCCGAGCAGTACTTC.